A single sample is the source of the 9 T cell receptor beta chains below, sequenced in a study of regulatory T cells in long-lasting Graves disease. Building the TCR beta libraries relied on iRepertoire HTBI primers, and CDR3 regions underwent Arm-PCR. TCRdb used MiXCR to reprocess the multiplex PCR reads, holding one entry per CDR3 protein. The data contain hundreds of thousands of distinct CDR3 sequences, approximately 15% of them singletons. The time point denotes: newly diagnosed GD, antithyroid drugs for less than 3 months. PBMC RNA served as the TCR library source. Separately, the same data were catalogued under a study of T cells in Graves' hyperthyroidism and ophthalmopathy.

Material: peripheral blood mononuclear cells (PBMCs), obtained at new diagnosis, from a patient treated with antithyroid drugs. Source of these receptors: a woman aged 30 to 39 with Graves disease.

This clonotype came up many times. The genes are TRBV28 and TRBJ2-5, with 10 bases identical to TRBD1. Per germline, CDR1 MDHEN and CDR2 SYDVKM. V dropped 5 bases and J dropped 2; count of bases not matched to a gene: 5. The CDR3 is 15 residues long. CDR3 loop: CASSRGQGEQETQYF. The CDR3 nucleotides read TGTGCCAGCAGTAGAGGACAGGGGGAGCAAGAGACCCAGTACTTC.

A word on this clonotype: This may be a read error, as it is one base from a much larger clone. The CDR3 region is CSTRPPGGPGNQPQHF. The CDR3 DNA reads as TGCAGTACTAGGCCTCCTGGGGGTCCGGGTAATCAGCCCCAGCATTTT. The chain carries TRBV20-1 and TRBJ1-5, with a weak D call TRBD1 (5 bases). From germline, CDR1 is DFQATT and CDR2 SNEGSKA (reference sequence). The CDR3 covers 16 residues.

In this sample, this clonotype turned up many times. This sequence joins TRBV3-1 and TRBJ2-1; no reliable D call. Deletions cut 1 base from V and 0 bases from J, with 10 bases between. The germline V gene encodes CDR1 LGHDT and CDR2 YNNKEL (reference sequence). CDR3 length equals 16 residues. CDR3 coding DNA: TGTGCCAGCAGCCAAGCCGGAACCGTCTCCTACAATGAGCAGTTCTTC. It specifies CASSQAGTVSYNEQFF.

Ten or more counts support this clonotype. The genes are TRBV2 and TRBJ1-2; tentatively, D is TRBD1 (6 bases). The CDR3 runs 15 residues. Germline CDR1 SNHLY, CDR2 FYNNEI. V lost 6 bases, J lost 8 bases, and 22 bases lay in between. CDR3 sequence (DNA): TGTGCCAGCAGGATGACGGACAGAGGCGCGGAGGGCTACACCTTC. Its protein product is CASRMTDRGAEGYTF.

This clonotype was counted between two and nine times. The rearrangement links TRBV10-3 to TRBJ2-7; possibly TRBD2 for D (7 bases). CDR1 is ENHRY and CDR2 is SYGVKD in the germline V gene. The CDR3 has 14 residues. Between the trimmed V and J ends, which lost 4 bases and 2 bases, there was a span of 12 bases. CDR3 nucleotides: TGTGCCATCAGTGGGGGGGGCCCCCCCTACGAGCAGTACTTC. Translating it yields CAISGGGPPYEQYF.

This clonotype was detected ten times or more. V and J are TRBV29-1 and TRBJ2-1, with 9 bases matching TRBD1. The CDR3 is 15 amino acids. Germline CDR1 SQVTM, CDR2 ANQGSEA. The junction had 14 bases not matched to a gene; V was cut back by 5 bases and J by 9 bases. This CDR3 is CSVPSRTGDLREQFF. The CDR3 DNA reads TGCAGCGTTCCAAGTAGGACAGGGGATTTACGTGAGCAGTTCTTC.

This clonotype showed up just a few times. The V and J genes are TRBV6-1 and TRBJ2-2; 7 positions agree with TRBD1. J lost 0 bases, V lost 9 bases, and 7 bases had no gene match. The CDR3 is 15 residues long. CDR1 is MNHNS, CDR2 SASEGT, per germline. The DNA for the CDR3 is TGTGCCAGTCCCCAAACAGGGGCGAACACCGGGGAGCTGTTTTTT. The encoded protein is CASPQTGANTGELFF.

This clonotype was counted many times. The rearrangement links TRBV11-1 to TRBJ2-2, with TRBD2 matching 8 bases. J gave up 5 bases and V 5 bases, and 13 bases lay outside the gene matches. The V gene's germline CDR1 is SGHAT and CDR2 FQDESV (reference sequence). The CDR3 spans 17 residues. CDR3 residues: CASSPRGEAGVTGELFF. The CDR3 DNA sequence: TGTGCCAGCAGCCCGAGGGGAGAAGCGGGAGTTACCGGGGAGCTGTTTTTT.

This clonotype was found many times. The chain recombines TRBV2 with TRBJ1-1, with D tentatively TRBD1 (6 bases). The germline V gene encodes CDR1 SNHLY and CDR2 FYNNEI. This CDR3 has 15 residues. V was pared by 2 bases and J by 4 bases, with 14 bases between. CDR3 residues: CASSEMVGAATEAFF. The CDR3 DNA reads as TGTGCCAGCAGTGAAATGGTGGGGGCGGCCACTGAAGCTTTCTTT.